This TCR beta chain stems from a study of blood T cells in healthy people across ages. Combining a sample-barcoded 5' primer with a J-beta primer mix, a second PCR ran for about 6 to 12 cycles. TCRdb called the 5' RACE reads again in MiXCR, with one record for every CDR3 protein. The sample has roughly 1,800,000 distinct CDR3 sequences, about 50% seen once; the top ten hold about 2.1%. The CDR3 is made up of 16 amino acids. Deletions cut 5 bases from V and 0 bases from J, with 14 bases between. Germline CDR1 and CDR2: SGHTA and FQGNSA. Healthy Caucasian individuals from Russia aged about 6 to 90 were enrolled as donors. Every participating donor contributed around 9.5 milliliters of peripheral blood through a draw.

Material: blood. The sequence derives from a woman in her 40s in good health. The rearrangement links TRBV7-2 to TRBJ1-3; D may be TRBD1 (5 bases). The CDR3 region is CASSRPSGISGNTIYF. As DNA, the CDR3 is TGTGCCAGCAGCAGACCCTCAGGGATCTCTGGAAACACCATATATTTT.